Shown below are 5 T cell receptor beta chains from a single sample sequenced in a study of shared clonotypes between healthy human individuals. Repertoires were generated with immunoSEQ multiplex PCR, while TCRdb's copy carries only in-frame clones and drops some. The table shows 550,000 to 700,000 clones, with roughly 72% occurring only once. The sample was memory CD4+ T cells sorted from blood. The subset denotes: CD45RA-negative fraction. These receptors were obtained from a woman aged 25 to 39 in good health.

The V gene is TRBV7-9, the J gene TRBJ1-1; D remains unclear. The CDR3 is 11 amino acids. Trimming pared 1 base from V and 7 bases from J, leaving 4 bases between. Germline CDR1 and CDR2: SEHNR and FQNEAQ (reference sequence). For the CDR3, the DNA is TGTGCCAGCAGCTTAGAGGGTGAAGCTTTCTTT. Its translation is CASSLEGEAFF.

The chain employs TRBV2 and TRBJ1-4; the match to TRBD1 covers 10 bases. Looked up from germline, CDR1 is SNHLY and CDR2 is FYNNEI. The length of the CDR3 is 15 residues. J was trimmed by 8 bases and V by 5 bases; bases with no gene match: 8. The CDR3 loop is CASSFTGTGEEKLFF. The CDR3 DNA is TGTGCCAGCAGTTTTACCGGGACAGGGGAAGAAAAACTGTTTTTT. Variable domain in full (rest from reference TRBV2 and TRBJ1-4): EPEVTQTPSHQVTQMGQEVILRCVPISNHLYFYWYRQILGQKVEFLVSFYNNEISEKSEIFDDQFSVERPDGSNFTLKIRSTKLEDSAMYFCASSFTGTGEEKLFFGSGTQLSVL.

This rearrangement joins TRBV25-1 to TRBJ2-2; TRBD1 matches 9 bases. V was pared by 3 bases and J by 6 bases, with 14 bases of the junction left unmatched. This CDR3 region has 18 residues. Germline lookup yields CDR1 MGHDK and CDR2 SYGVNS. The CDR3 bases are TGTGCCAGCAGTGACCACAGGGGGCGCGATCCGCGCCCCGGGGAGCTGTTTTTT. Translation gives CASSDHRGRDPRPGELFF.

Many counts were recorded for this clone. This chain connects TRBV2 to TRBJ2-2; maybe TRBD1 (6 bases). Per the germline V gene, CDR1 is SNHLY and CDR2 is FYNNEI. The CDR3 has 14 residues. V was cut by 4 bases and J by 6 bases, with 12 bases left in between. The CDR3 DNA is TGTGCCAGCAGTGGCCAGGGGATCGCCGGGGAGCTGTTTTTT. Its protein is CASSGQGIAGELFF.

The V gene is TRBV20-1, the J gene TRBJ1-1; no reliable D call. With 4 bases removed from V and 1 base from J, the gap between germline ends came to 4 bases. The CDR3 runs 11 residues. Germline lookup yields CDR1 DFQATT and CDR2 SNEGSKA (reference sequence). The CDR3 DNA reads as TGCAGTGCTACTGCGAACACTGAAGCTTTCTTT. Protein: CSATANTEAFF.